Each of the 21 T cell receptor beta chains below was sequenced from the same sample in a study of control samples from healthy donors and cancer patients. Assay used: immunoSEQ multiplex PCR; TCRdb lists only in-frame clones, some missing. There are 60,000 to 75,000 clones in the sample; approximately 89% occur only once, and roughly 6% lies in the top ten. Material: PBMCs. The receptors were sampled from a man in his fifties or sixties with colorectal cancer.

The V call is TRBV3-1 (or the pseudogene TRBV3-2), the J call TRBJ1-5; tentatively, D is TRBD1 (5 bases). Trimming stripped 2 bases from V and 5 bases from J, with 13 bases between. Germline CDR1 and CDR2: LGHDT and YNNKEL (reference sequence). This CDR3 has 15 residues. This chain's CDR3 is CASSQWGGWDQPQHF. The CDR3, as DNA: TGTGCCAGCAGCCAATGGGGGGGATGGGATCAGCCCCAGCATTTT.

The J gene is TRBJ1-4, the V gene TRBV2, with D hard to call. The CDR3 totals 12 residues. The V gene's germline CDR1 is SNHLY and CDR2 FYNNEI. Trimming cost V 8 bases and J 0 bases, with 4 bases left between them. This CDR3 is CASGATNEKLFF. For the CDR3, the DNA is TGTGCCAGCGGGGCAACTAATGAAAAACTGTTTTTT.

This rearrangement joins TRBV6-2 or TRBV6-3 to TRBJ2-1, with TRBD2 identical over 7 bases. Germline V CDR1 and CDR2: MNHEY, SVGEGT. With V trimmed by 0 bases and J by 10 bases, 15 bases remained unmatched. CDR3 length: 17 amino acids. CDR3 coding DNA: TGTGCCAGCAGTTACTCCTCGGCGGTGAGCGGGGCTACCGAGCAGTTCTTC. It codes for CASSYSSAVSGATEQFF.

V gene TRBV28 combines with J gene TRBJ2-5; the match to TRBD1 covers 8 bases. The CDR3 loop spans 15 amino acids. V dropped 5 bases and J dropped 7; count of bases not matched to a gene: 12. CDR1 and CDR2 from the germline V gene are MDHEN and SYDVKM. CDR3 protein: CASSAADRAGATQYF. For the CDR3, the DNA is TGTGCCAGCAGTGCCGCGGACAGGGCCGGTGCGACCCAGTACTTC.

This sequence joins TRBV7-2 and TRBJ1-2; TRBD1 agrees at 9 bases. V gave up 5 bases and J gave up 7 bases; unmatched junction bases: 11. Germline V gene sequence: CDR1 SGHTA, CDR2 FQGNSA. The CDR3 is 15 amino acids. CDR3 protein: CASSHQTGGFFGYTF. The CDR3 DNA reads TGTGCCAGCAGCCACCAGACAGGGGGTTTTTTTGGCTACACCTTC.

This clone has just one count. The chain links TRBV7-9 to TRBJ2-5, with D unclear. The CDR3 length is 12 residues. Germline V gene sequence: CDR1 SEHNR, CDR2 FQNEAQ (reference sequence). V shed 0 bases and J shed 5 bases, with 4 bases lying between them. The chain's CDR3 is CASSLAQETQYF. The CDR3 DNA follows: TGTGCCAGCAGCTTAGCGCAGGAGACCCAGTACTTC.

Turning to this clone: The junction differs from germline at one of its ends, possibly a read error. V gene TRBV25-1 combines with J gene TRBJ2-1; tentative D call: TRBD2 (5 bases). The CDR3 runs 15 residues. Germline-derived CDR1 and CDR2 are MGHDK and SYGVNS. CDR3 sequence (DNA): TGTGCTAGCAGTGTGGGCGGGTTAGTGGGCAATGAGCAGTTCTTC. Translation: CASSVGGLVGNEQFF.

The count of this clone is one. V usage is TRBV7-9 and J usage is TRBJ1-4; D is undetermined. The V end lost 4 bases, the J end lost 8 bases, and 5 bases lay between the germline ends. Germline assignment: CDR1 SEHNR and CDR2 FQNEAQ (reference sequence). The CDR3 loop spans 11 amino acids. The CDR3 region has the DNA TGTGCCAGCAGCTCCCTGGAAAAACTGTTTTTT. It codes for CASSSLEKLFF.

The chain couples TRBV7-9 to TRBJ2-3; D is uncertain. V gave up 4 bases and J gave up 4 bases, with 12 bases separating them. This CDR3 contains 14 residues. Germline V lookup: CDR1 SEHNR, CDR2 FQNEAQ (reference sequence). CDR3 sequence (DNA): TGTGCCAGCAGCTCCCGGTTGGGTTCAGATACGCAGTATTTT. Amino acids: CASSSRLGSDTQYF. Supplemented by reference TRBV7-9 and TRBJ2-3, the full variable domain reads DTGVSQNPRHKITKRGQNVTFRCDPISEHNRLYWYRQTLGQGPEFLTYFQNEAQLEKSRLLSDRFSAERPKGSFSTLEIQRTEQGDSAMYLCASSSRLGSDTQYFGPGTRLTVL.

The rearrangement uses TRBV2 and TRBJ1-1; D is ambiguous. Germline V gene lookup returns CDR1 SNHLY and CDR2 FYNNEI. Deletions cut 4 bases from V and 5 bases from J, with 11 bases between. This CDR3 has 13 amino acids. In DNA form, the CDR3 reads TGTGCCAGCAGTGTTTGGGCGAGGACTGAAGCTTTCTTT. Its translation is CASSVWARTEAFF.

The CDR3 loop is CAWRTNEGSTQYF. CDR3 nucleotides: TGTGCCTGGAGGACTAACGAAGGGAGTACGCAGTATTTT. The V and J genes are TRBV30 and TRBJ2-3, with D perhaps TRBD2 (5 bases). CDR1 is GTSNPN, CDR2 SVGIG, per germline (reference sequence). There are 13 residues in the CDR3. Trimming pared 3 bases from V and 8 bases from J, leaving 15 bases between.

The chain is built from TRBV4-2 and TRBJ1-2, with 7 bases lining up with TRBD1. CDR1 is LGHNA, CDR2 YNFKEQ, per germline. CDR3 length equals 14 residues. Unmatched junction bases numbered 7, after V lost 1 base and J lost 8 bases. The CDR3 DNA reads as TGTGCCAGCAGCCAAGGGGTACAGGGGAACGGCTACACCTTC. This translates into CASSQGVQGNGYTF.

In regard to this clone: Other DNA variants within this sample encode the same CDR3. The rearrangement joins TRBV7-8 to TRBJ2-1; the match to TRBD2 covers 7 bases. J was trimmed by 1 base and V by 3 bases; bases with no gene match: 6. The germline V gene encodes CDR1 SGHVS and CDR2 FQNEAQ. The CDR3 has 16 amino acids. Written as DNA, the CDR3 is TGTGCCAGCAGCTTCCTGGCGGGGGAGTCCTACAATGAGCAGTTCTTC. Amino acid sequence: CASSFLAGESYNEQFF.

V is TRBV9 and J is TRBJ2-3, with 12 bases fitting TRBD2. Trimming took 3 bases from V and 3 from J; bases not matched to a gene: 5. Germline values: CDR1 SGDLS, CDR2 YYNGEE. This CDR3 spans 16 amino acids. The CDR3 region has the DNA TGTGCCAGCAGCGGTCTAGCGGGGGGGAGAACAGATACGCAGTATTTT. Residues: CASSGLAGGRTDTQYF.

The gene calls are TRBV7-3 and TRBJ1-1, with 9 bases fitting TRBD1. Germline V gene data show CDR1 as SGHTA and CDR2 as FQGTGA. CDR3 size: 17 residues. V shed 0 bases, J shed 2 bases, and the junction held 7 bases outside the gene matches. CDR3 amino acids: CASSLTRQGVGNTEAFF. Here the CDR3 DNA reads TGTGCCAGCAGCTTAACGCGACAGGGGGTTGGAAACACTGAAGCTTTCTTT.

This CDR3 is CASSLVPPGQGAYNEQFF. The CDR3 DNA reads as TGTGCCAGCAGCTTAGTCCCACCGGGACAGGGGGCTTACAATGAGCAGTTCTTC. This chain joins TRBV7-9 and TRBJ2-1, with TRBD1 matching 12 bases. Germline V gene data show CDR1 as SEHNR and CDR2 as FQNEAQ (reference sequence). Germline trimming cut 1 base from V and 4 bases from J; bases unmatched to any gene: 8. The length of the CDR3 is 18 residues.

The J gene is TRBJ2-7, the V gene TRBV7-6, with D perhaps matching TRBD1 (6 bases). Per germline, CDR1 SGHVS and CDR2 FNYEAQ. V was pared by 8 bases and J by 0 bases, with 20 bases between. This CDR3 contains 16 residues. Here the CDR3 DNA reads TGTGCCAGCGCTACCGAACCGGGCAGGGGCTCCTACGAGCAGTACTTC. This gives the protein CASATEPGRGSYEQYF. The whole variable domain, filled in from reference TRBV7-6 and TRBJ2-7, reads GAGVSQSPRYKVTKRGQDVALRCDPISGHVSLYWYRQALGQGPEFLTYFNYEAQQDKSGLPNDRFSAERPEGSISTLTIQRTEQRDSAMYRCASATEPGRGSYEQYFGPGTRLTVT.

The CDR3 DNA is TGCAGTGCTAGTCGGCCAGAAGAGAGGGCCCAGCATTTT. Protein sequence: CSASRPEERAQHF. The rearrangement joins TRBV20-1 to TRBJ1-5; D call uncertain. Germline loops: CDR1 DFQATT, CDR2 SNEGSKA (reference sequence). The CDR3 runs to 13 residues. V lost 3 bases to trimming and J lost 11 bases, with 17 bases between them.

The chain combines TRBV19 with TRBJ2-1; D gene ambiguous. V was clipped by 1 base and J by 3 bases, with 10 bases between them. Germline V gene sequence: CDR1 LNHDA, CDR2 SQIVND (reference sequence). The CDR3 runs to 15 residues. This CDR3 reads CASSIASAYYNEQFF. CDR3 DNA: TGTGCCAGTAGTATAGCCAGCGCTTACTACAATGAGCAGTTCTTC.

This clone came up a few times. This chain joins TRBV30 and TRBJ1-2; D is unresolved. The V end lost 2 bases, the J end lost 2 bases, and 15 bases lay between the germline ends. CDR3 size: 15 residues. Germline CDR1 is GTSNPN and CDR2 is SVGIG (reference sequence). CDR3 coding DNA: TGTGCCTGGAGTAAGGCAGGCGGAAGGAACTATGGCTACACCTTC. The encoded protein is CAWSKAGGRNYGYTF.

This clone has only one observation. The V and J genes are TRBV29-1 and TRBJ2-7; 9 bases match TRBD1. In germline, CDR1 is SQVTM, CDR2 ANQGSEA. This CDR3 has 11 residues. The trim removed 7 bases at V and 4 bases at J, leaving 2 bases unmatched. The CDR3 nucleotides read TGCAGCGCGGGGACAGGGTACGAGCAGTACTTC. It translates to CSAGTGYEQYF.